This T cell receptor (beta chain) is from a study of cytomegalovirus exposure and HLA in healthy donors. The study sampled nominally healthy donors, though unrecorded immune exposures were likely. The ends lost 4 bases at V and 0 bases at J; junction bases unmatched: 8. CDR1 and CDR2 from the germline V gene are SGHRS and YFSETQ. The CDR3 totals 17 residues. A few counts support this clone. Researchers ran the PCR with 60 Vbeta and 13 Jbeta primers. Original processing methods: In a later analysis, around 11 million of 83 million or so unique beta chains occurred in at least two donors. The protocol was immunoSEQ multiplex PCR, while the TCRdb copy is restricted to in-frame clones and leaves out a portion. The V and J calls and clone size are taken from that table; D and trimming were inferred from the DNA. This table holds around 140,000 clones, about four fifths found once.

Sequencing input: PBMCs. The clonotype comes from a male donor in good health and CMV-seronegative. The chain employs TRBV5-1 and TRBJ2-4; 9 positions agree with TRBD1. The CDR3: CASSETGGAQAKNIQYF. CDR3 nucleotides: TGCGCCAGCAGCGAAACAGGGGGCGCGCAAGCCAAAAACATTCAGTACTTC.